This is a list of T cell receptor beta chains from one sample in a study of T cell responses to AZD1222 COVID-19 vaccine. Sequencing used immunoSEQ multiplex PCR; TCRdb keeps in-frame clones, though not all of them. The table shows tens of thousands of clones, with roughly 85% occurring only once. Sequences were derived from peripheral blood, sampled 28 days after the second AZD1222 dose. The source is an adult who received the AZD1222 COVID-19 vaccine. The CDR3 runs from the conserved cysteine through the conserved F or W. D genes are given only for firm matches. Not all rows give a size; the values are once, few, many and, for expanded clones, a class.

>.|.|TRBV29-1|TRBJ1-1
TGCAGCGTTGCTCTTTCAGGAGCCAACACTGAAGCTTTCTTT
CSVALSGANTEAFF
>.|.|TRBV30|TRBJ1-6
TGTGCCTGGACAGGGAGGTCCTATAATTCACCCCTCCACTTT
CAWTGRSYNSPLHF
>.|.|TRBV19|TRBJ1-5
TGTGCCAGTAGTTTTGGGAGCAATCAGCCCCAGCATTTT
CASSFGSNQPQHF
>.|.|TRBV7-2|TRBJ1-2
TGTGCCAGCAGCTCCGGGACAAACTATGGCTACACCTTC
CASSSGTNYGYTF
>TRBD1|.|TRBV11-3|TRBJ2-7
TGTGCCAGCAGCTTATACAGGGGGTTGGAGCAGTACTTC
CASSLYRGLEQYF
>TRBD1|.|TRBV29-1|TRBJ2-7
TGCAGCGGCCGGGCAGGGGGCAGCTACGAGCAGTACTTC
CSGRAGGSYEQYF
>.|.|TRBV3-1/TRBV3-2|TRBJ1-6
TGTGCCAGCAGCCCCCCCGGCAGGGAGCAAAATTCACCCCTCCACTTT
CASSPPGREQNSPLHF
>TRBD2|.|TRBV10-3|TRBJ2-7
TGTGCCATCAGTGAGCTGGGGGAGGGCGAGCAGTACTTC
CAISELGEGEQYF
>TRBD1|.|TRBV13|TRBJ2-7
TGTGCCAGCAAGCAGGGGGCCCACGAGCAGTACTTC
CASKQGAHEQYF
>TRBD1|.|TRBV7-2|TRBJ2-2
TGTGCCAGCAGCTCCAGACAGGGCGTCGGGGAGCTGTTTTTT
CASSSRQGVGELFF
>.|.|TRBV5-1|TRBJ1-4
TGCGCCAGCAGCTTGGGGTCGACAGGCCCCAATGAAAAACTGTTTTTT
CASSLGSTGPNEKLFF
>TRBD1|.|TRBV18|TRBJ1-2
TGTGCCAGCTCACACAAGGGACAGGGGGCCAACTATGGCTACACCTTC
CASSHKGQGANYGYTF
>TRBD1|.|TRBV7-2|TRBJ2-3
TGTGCCAGCAGCGGACAGGGGGCAAGAGATACGCAGTATTTT
CASSGQGARDTQYF
>TRBD1|.|TRBV30|TRBJ1-2
TGTGCCTGGAGTACAACAGGGACAGGCTATGGCTACACCTTC
CAWSTTGTGYGYTF
>TRBD1|.|TRBV18|TRBJ2-5
TGTGCCAGCTCACCACCCGGGACAGGACAAGAGACCCAGTACTTC
CASSPPGTGQETQYF
>.|once|TRBV3-1/TRBV3-2|TRBJ2-6
TGTGCCAGCAGCCAAGATATAGCGTCTGGGGCCAACGTCCTGACTTTC
CASSQDIASGANVLTF
>TRBD1|.|TRBV7-3|TRBJ2-3
TGTGCCAGCAGCCTAGAGACAGGGCCCCATACGCAGTATTTT
CASSLETGPHTQYF
>TRBD1|.|TRBV11-2|TRBJ1-6
TGTGCCAGCAGCCCAGGGAGGGGACAGGGGAATTCACCCCTCCACTTT
CASSPGRGQGNSPLHF
>.|.|TRBV6-4|TRBJ1-2
TGTGCCAGCAGTGAGTCCTCCGGCGGGGATGGCTACACCTTC
CASSESSGGDGYTF
>.|.|TRBV2|TRBJ2-7
TGTGCCAGCAGTAGGGGGTCCCTCTACGAGCAGTACTTC
CASSRGSLYEQYF
>.|.|TRBV27|TRBJ1-6
TGTGCCAGCAGTTTAGGTCCTCAGGAGTCACCCCTCCACTTT
CASSLGPQESPLHF
>.|once|TRBV2|TRBJ1-4
TGTGCCAGCAGAGTCTCGGGGGCTAATGAAAAACTGTTTTTT
CASRVSGANEKLFF
>TRBD2|.|TRBV28|TRBJ2-7
TGTGCCAGCAGTTCCGTACCTGGACTAGCGTCCTACGAGCAGTACTTC
CASSSVPGLASYEQYF
>TRBD1|once|TRBV5-1|TRBJ2-1
TGCGCCAGCAGCCCCTACAGGGGTTCCTATAGTGATGAGCAGTTCTTC
CASSPYRGSYSDEQFF
>.|.|TRBV5-1|TRBJ1-2
TGCGCCAGCACTATGGGGGGCAACGATAACTATGGCTACACCTTC
CASTMGGNDNYGYTF
>.|.|TRBV28|TRBJ2-7
TGTGCCAGCAGGGATCAGGCGCGCTACGAGCAGTACTTC
CASRDQARYEQYF
>TRBD1|.|TRBV25-1|TRBJ1-6
TGTGCCAGCAGTGGACAGGGCAATTCACCCCTCCACTTT
CASSGQGNSPLHF
>.|.|TRBV18|TRBJ2-5
TGTGCCAGCTCACCGACAGTTCAAGAGACCCAGTACTTC
CASSPTVQETQYF
>.|.|TRBV11-3|TRBJ2-1
TGTGCCAGCAGCTCCCGATCCCCCGGGATTGGAGAATACAATGAGCAGTTCTTC
CASSSRSPGIGEYNEQFF
>TRBD1|.|TRBV9|TRBJ2-3
TGTGCCAGCAGCGTGGGGACAGGGGCAACAGATACGCAGTATTTT
CASSVGTGATDTQYF
>.|.|TRBV7-9|TRBJ2-1
TGTGCCAGCAGCTTAGCCCCTCGTTTTGAGCAGTTCTTC
CASSLAPRFEQFF
>.|.|TRBV11-2|TRBJ2-2
TGTGCCAGCAGCTTAGATGGGAGTGCCCGGGAGCTGTTTTTT
CASSLDGSARELFF
>.|few|TRBV6-6|TRBJ2-1
TGTGCCAGCAGTTACGTAAGTAGCGGAGACAATGAGCAGTTCTTC
CASSYVSSGDNEQFF
>TRBD2|.|TRBV27|TRBJ2-5
TGTGCCAGCAGCGGACTAGCGGGGACCCAAGAGACCCAGTACTTC
CASSGLAGTQETQYF
>.|.|TRBV5-4|TRBJ2-1
TGTGCCAGCAGGGGGGGCGGCGGCAGCTCCTACAATGAGCAGTTCTTC
CASRGGGGSSYNEQFF
>.|.|TRBV12-3/TRBV12-4|TRBJ1-2
TGTGCCAGCAGCCCCGGGAGCCCCTATGGCTACACCTTC
CASSPGSPYGYTF
>.|.|TRBV7-2|TRBJ1-5
TGTGCCAGCAGCTTAGAGGTGGGGGCAGCCCTAAATCAGCCCCAGCATTTT
CASSLEVGAALNQPQHF
>.|medium-sized|TRBV4-3|TRBJ2-6
TGCGCCAGCAGCCAAGAGTCGGGGGCTGGGGCCAACGTCCTGACTTTC
CASSQESGAGANVLTF